Included here is one T cell receptor (beta chain) sequence, with context. Its matching antigen is unknown. Once RNA had been extracted, it was reverse transcribed into cDNA to act as the sequencing template. The method was immunoSEQ multiplex PCR; TCRdb's version includes in-frame clones alone and lacks a portion of them. The top ten hold 20% to 25% of the sample, which has about 110,000 clones, roughly 64% seen once. The data are from a study of CD8+ T cells in alopecia areata. The germline V and J ends were trimmed by 1 base and 1 base, with 8 bases remaining between them. Germline CDR1 reads LGHNA; CDR2 reads YSLEER. This CDR3 contains 16 residues. Overall study results and limits: Researchers reported that TCR sharing among patients proved less clear than in mice, possibly HLA-linked. Lesional scalp, notably in alopecia totalis/universalis, had clonality above that of normal scalp.

Sorting separated CD4+ and CD8+ T cells out of PBMCs. The material sequenced was CD8+ T cells sorted from blood. The genes are TRBV4-3 and TRBJ2-6; D may be TRBD1 (5 bases). The TCR comes from a human donor in good health. CDR3 region: CASSQGQGSGANVLTF. In DNA form, the CDR3 reads TGCGCCAGCAGCCAAGGTCAGGGTTCTGGGGCCAACGTCCTGACTTTC.